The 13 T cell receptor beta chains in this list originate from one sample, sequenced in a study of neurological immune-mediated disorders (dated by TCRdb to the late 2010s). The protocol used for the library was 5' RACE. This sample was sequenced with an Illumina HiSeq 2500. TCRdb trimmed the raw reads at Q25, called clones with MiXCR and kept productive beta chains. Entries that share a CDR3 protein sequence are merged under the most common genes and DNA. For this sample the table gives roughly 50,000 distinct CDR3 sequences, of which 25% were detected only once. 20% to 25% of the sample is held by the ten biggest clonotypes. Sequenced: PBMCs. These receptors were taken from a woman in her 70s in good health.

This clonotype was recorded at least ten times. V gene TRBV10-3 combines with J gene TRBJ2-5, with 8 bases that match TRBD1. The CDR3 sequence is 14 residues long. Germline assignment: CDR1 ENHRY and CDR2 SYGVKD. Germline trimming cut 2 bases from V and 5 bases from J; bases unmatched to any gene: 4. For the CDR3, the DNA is TGTGCCATCAGTGAGCAGACAGGGGACGAGACCCAGTACTTC. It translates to CAISEQTGDETQYF.

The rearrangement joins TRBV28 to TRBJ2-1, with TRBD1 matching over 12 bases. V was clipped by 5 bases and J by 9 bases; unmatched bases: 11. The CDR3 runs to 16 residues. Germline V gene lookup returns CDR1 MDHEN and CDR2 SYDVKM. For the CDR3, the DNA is TGTGCCAGCAGTCCCGACCGGGACAGGGGGCGCGGTGAGCAGTTCTTC. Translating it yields CASSPDRDRGRGEQFF. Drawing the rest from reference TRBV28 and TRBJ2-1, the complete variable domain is DVKVTQSSRYLVKRTGEKVFLECVQDMDHENMFWYRQDPGLGLRLIYFSYDVKMKEKGDIPEGYSVSREKKERFSLILESASTNQTSMYLCASSPDRDRGRGEQFFGPGTRLTVL.

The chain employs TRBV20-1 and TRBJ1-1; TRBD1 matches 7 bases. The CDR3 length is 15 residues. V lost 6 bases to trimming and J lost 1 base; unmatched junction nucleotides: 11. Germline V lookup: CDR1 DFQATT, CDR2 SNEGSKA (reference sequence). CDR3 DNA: TGCAGTGCGAGCCAGATCGGGACAGCGAACACTGAAGCTTTCTTT. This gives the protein CSASQIGTANTEAFF.

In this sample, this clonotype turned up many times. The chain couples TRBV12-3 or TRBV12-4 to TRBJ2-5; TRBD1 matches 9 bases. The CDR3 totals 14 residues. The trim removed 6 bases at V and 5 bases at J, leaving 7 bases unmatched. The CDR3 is CASSFQGQGETQYF. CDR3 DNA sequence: TGTGCCAGCAGCTTCCAGGGACAGGGCGAGACCCAGTACTTC.

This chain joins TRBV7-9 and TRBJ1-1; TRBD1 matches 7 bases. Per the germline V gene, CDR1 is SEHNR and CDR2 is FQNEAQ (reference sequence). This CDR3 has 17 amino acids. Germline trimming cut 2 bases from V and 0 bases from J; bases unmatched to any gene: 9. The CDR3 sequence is CASSLLETGAVNTEAFF. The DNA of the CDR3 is TGTGCCAGCAGCTTATTAGAAACAGGGGCTGTGAACACTGAAGCTTTCTTT. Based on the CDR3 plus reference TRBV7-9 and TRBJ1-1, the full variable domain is DTGVSQNPRHKITKRGQNVTFRCDPISEHNRLYWYRQTLGQGPEFLTYFQNEAQLEKSRLLSDRFSAERPKGSFSTLEIQRTEQGDSAMYLCASSLLETGAVNTEAFFGQGTRLTVV.

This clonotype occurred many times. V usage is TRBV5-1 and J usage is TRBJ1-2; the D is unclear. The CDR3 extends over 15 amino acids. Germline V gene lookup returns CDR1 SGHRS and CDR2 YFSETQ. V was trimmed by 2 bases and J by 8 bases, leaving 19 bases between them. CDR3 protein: CASSFGQSAGEGYTF. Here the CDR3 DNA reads TGCGCCAGCAGCTTCGGCCAATCCGCCGGGGAGGGCTACACCTTC.

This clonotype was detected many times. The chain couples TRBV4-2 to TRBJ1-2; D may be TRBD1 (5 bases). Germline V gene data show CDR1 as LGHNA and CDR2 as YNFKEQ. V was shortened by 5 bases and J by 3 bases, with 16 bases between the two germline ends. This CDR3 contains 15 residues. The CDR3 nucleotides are TGTGCCAGCAGCATCCGGGACCGGGTCGACTATGGCTACACCTTC. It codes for CASSIRDRVDYGYTF.

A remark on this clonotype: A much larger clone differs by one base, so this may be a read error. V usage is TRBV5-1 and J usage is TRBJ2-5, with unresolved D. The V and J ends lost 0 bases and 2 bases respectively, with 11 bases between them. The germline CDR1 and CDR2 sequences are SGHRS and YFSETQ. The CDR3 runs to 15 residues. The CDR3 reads CASSLAGSTQETQYF. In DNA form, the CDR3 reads TGCGCCAGCAGCTTGGCCGGGTCAACTCAAGAGACCCAGTACTTC.

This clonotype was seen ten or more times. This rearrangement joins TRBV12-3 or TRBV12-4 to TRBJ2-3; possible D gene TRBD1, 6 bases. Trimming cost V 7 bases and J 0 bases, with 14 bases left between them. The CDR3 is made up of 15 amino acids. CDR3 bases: TGTGCCAGCACCCCAGGGGATAGTAGCACAGATACGCAGTATTTT. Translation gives CASTPGDSSTDTQYF.

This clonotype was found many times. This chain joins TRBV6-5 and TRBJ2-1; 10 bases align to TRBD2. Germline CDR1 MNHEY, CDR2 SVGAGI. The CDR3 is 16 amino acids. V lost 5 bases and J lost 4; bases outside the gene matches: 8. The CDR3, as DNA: TGTGCCAGCAGTAGCGACCGACTAGCGGGTTACAATGAGCAGTTCTTC. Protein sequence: CASSSDRLAGYNEQFF.

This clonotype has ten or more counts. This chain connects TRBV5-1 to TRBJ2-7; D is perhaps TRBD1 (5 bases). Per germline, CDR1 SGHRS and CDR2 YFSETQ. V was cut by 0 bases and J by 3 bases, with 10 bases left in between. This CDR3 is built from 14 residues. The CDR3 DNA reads TGCGCCAGCAGCTTGGAGACAGAACACTACGAGCAGTACTTC. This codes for CASSLETEHYEQYF.

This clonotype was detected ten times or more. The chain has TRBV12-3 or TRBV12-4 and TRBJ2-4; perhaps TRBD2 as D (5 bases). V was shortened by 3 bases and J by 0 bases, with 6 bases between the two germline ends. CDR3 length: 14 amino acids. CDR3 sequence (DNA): TGTGCCAGCAGTTTGGCGGGAGCCAAAAACATTCAGTACTTC. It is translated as CASSLAGAKNIQYF.

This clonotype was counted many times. The CDR3 coding sequence is TGCGCCAGCAGCTTGCAGGGAGTTCAGGGCTACACCTTC. Translating it yields CASSLQGVQGYTF. This sequence joins TRBV5-1 and TRBJ1-2; maybe TRBD1 (5 bases). The germline V gene has CDR1 SGHRS and CDR2 YFSETQ. The CDR3 length is 13 residues. The V end was cut by 1 base, the J end by 8 bases, with 12 bases between.